A single sample is the source of the 4 T cell receptor beta chains below, sequenced in a study of blood T cells in healthy people across ages (dated by TCRdb to between 2015 and 2016). The receptor library was made with 5' RACE. The sample was run on an Illumina HiSeq 2500. A second PCR of 7 to 11 cycles was run with a J-beta primer mix and a sample-barcoded 5' primer. The public reads were run again by TCRdb, first through fastp at Q25 and then through MiXCR, and only productive beta chains were kept. Every distinct CDR3 protein forms one entry, paired with its most common genes and DNA. Counted in this sample were 950,000 to 1,200,000 distinct CDR3 sequences; 35% to 45% of them appeared once. Around 13% of the sample lies in the top ten. The specimen sequenced was blood. Every receptor here comes from a man aged 18 to 29 in good health.

This clonotype was counted a single time. The chain is built from TRBV12-3 or TRBV12-4 and TRBJ1-5; 8 bases are a match to TRBD1. Trimming removed 6 bases from V and 4 bases from J; junction bases left unmatched: 8. The CDR3 consists of 15 residues. CDR3 sequence (DNA): TGTGCCAGCAGGCCTTTGGGACAGGCTAATCAGCCCCAGCATTTT. This translates into CASRPLGQANQPQHF.

This clonotype was detected a few times. The chain is built from TRBV27 and TRBJ2-7; 7 positions agree with TRBD2. The V gene end was trimmed by 3 bases and the J gene end by 4 bases; junction bases not matched to a gene: 6. The germline gives CDR1 MNHEY, CDR2 SMNVEV (reference sequence). The CDR3 is made up of 14 amino acids. The CDR3 coding sequence is TGTGCCAGCAGTTTGGGAGGGGCGGGGTACGAGCAGTACTTC. It translates to CASSLGGAGYEQYF.

This clonotype was found a few times. This chain uses TRBV6-7 with TRBJ2-7; 9 bases are shared with TRBD1. TRBV6-7 is identified as an open reading frame with a role that is uncertain. Trimming cost V 0 bases and J 3 bases; bases outside gene matches: 3. This CDR3 region has 15 residues. This chain's CDR3 is CASSYSDRGVYEQYF. The DNA of the CDR3 is TGTGCCAGCAGTTACTCGGACAGGGGAGTCTACGAGCAGTACTTC.

This chain uses TRBV20-1 with TRBJ1-2, with a weak D call TRBD1 (5 bases). Germline CDR1 reads DFQATT; CDR2 reads SNEGSKA (reference sequence). The length of the CDR3 is 13 residues. Trimming cost V 6 bases and J 4 bases, with 15 bases left between them. CDR3 region: CSATDRGSYGYTF. In nucleotides, the CDR3 is TGCAGTGCGACGGACCGGGGCTCCTATGGCTACACCTTC.